This T cell receptor beta chain was sequenced in a study of shared clonotypes between healthy human individuals. Whole-study results and caveats: Estimated richness was generally greater in naive than memory subsets. The genetic and exposure-history diversity represented was limited by few donors.

In regard to this clone: The antigen remains undetermined.

Germline CDR1 SGHVS, CDR2 FQNEAQ. V lost 2 bases to trimming and J lost 3 bases, with 7 bases between them. The CDR3 spans 13 residues. The naive CD8 subset, CD45RO-negative cells positively selected for CCR7, excluded terminally differentiated effector memory CD45RA+ cells. Every subset had its genomic DNA shared out evenly among several immunoSEQ plates. Clones were sequenced by immunoSEQ multiplex PCR, and TCRdb holds only the in-frame ones, with some missing. This sample carries hundreds of thousands of clones, nearly 98% of them seen once, and the ten largest clones take 0.3%. Sequencing input: naive CD8+ T cells sorted from blood. This TCR derives from a man aged 25 to 40 in good health. The rearrangement uses TRBV7-8 and TRBJ2-5; D is perhaps TRBD1 (6 bases). Here the CDR3 reads CASSLWDKETQYF. CDR3 nucleotides: TGTGCCAGCAGCTTATGGGACAAAGAGACCCAGTACTTC. Variable domain in full (rest from reference TRBV7-8 and TRBJ2-5): GAGVSQSPRYKVAKRGQDVALRCDPISGHVSLFWYQQALGQGPEFLTYFQNEAQLDKSGLPSDRFFAERPEGSVSTLKIQRTQQEDSAVYLCASSLWDKETQYFGPGTRLLVL.